Listed below are T cell receptor beta chains from one sample, sequenced in a study of PD-1 blockade in classical Hodgkin lymphoma. The table came from immunoSEQ multiplex PCR; TCRdb's copy has only in-frame clones and leaves some out. The top ten hold 20% to 25% of the sample, which has about 84,000 clones, under 90% seen once. The sequences come from peripheral blood mononuclear cells (PBMCs), collected at baseline. The source is a human donor with classical Hodgkin lymphoma. CDR3s include the opening cysteine and the closing phenylalanine or tryptophan. The D gene is left open where the match is weak. Size tells how often a clone was seen (once, few, many) or the class of an expanded clone, and some rows leave it out.

v_call	j_call	d_call	clone_size	cdr3_nt	cdr3_aa
TRBV28	TRBJ1-4	NA	NA	TGTGCCAGCAGTCCCCAAACTGAAAAACTGTTTTTT	CASSPQTEKLFF
TRBV7-9	TRBJ1-5	NA	NA	TGTGCCAGCAGCTTAGGAGAGGATCAGCCCCAGCATTTT	CASSLGEDQPQHF
TRBV5-1	TRBJ2-2	NA	NA	TGCGCCAGCAGCTTGCTTTCGGGAGCCGGGGAGCTGTTTTTT	CASSLLSGAGELFF
TRBV19	TRBJ2-7	TRBD2	NA	TGTGCCAGTAGTATAGGCTGGACTAGCGGCGAGCAGTACTTC	CASSIGWTSGEQYF
TRBV7-2	TRBJ1-1	NA	NA	TGTGCCAGCAGCTCTATGGGTTACACTGAAGCTTTCTTT	CASSSMGYTEAFF
TRBV7-2	TRBJ2-7	NA	NA	TGTGCCAGCAGCCATGGCTACGAGCAGTACTTC	CASSHGYEQYF
TRBV5-1	TRBJ2-5	NA	once	TGCGCCACCAGGACGAACGAAGAGACCCAGTACTTC	CATRTNEETQYF
TRBV4-1	TRBJ1-2	NA	NA	TGCGCCAGCAGCCAAGATCGGACAGCCTATGGCTACACCTTC	CASSQDRTAYGYTF
TRBV5-4	TRBJ1-2	NA	NA	TGTGCCAGCAGACTGGAGGAGGAGTACTACACCTTC	CASRLEEEYYTF
TRBV7-9	TRBJ2-6	NA	NA	TGTGCCAGCAGCTTAGATGGGCGGCCCTCTGGGGCCAACGTCCTGACTTTC	CASSLDGRPSGANVLTF
TRBV6-1	TRBJ2-2	TRBD2	NA	TGTGCCAGCAAAGGACTAGCGGGAGTCAACGGGGAGCTGTTTTTT	CASKGLAGVNGELFF
TRBV11-2	TRBJ1-1	NA	few	TGTGCCAGCAGCTTGGGTTTCGTGGAGGGGACTGAAGCTTTCTTT	CASSLGFVEGTEAFF
TRBV5-6	TRBJ2-1	TRBD2	NA	TGTGCCAGCAGCTTGGTGGTCGCTAGCGGGCGGAGCTCCTACAATGAGCAGTTCTTC	CASSLVVASGRSSYNEQFF
TRBV5-1	TRBJ2-1	NA	NA	TGCGCCAGCAGCCCGGAGGGGGGAGCGGGACAGTTCTTC	CASSPEGGAGQFF
TRBV7-9	TRBJ1-5	NA	NA	TGTGCCAGCAGCGCCGGACAGTATCAGCCCCAGCATTTT	CASSAGQYQPQHF
TRBV4-2	TRBJ2-7	NA	once	TGTGCCAGCAGCCAAGATGCGGGCAAGACCTACGAGCAGTACTTC	CASSQDAGKTYEQYF
TRBV6-6	TRBJ2-7	TRBD2	NA	TGTGCCAGCAGTTACTCGAGGACTAGCGGGGACTACGAGCAGTACTTC	CASSYSRTSGDYEQYF
TRBV30	TRBJ1-2	NA	NA	TGTGCCTGGAGCAGAGAGGATAACTATGGCTACACCTTC	CAWSREDNYGYTF
TRBV5-1	TRBJ2-7	NA	NA	TGCGCCAGCAGCTTTCCTCCCCAGGGGGACTACGATAGGCGGCAGTACTTC	CASSFPPQGDYDRRQYF
TRBV18	TRBJ1-2	TRBD1	NA	TGTGCCAGCTCCCTTGAAGGGGACAGGTACACTAACTATGGCTACACCTTC	CASSLEGDRYTNYGYTF
TRBV7-6	TRBJ1-1	NA	NA	TGTGCCAGCAGCTTAGGGACCGGCAGGGGGAACACTGAAGCTTTCTTT	CASSLGTGRGNTEAFF
TRBV28	TRBJ1-5	NA	NA	TGTGCCAGCAGCTACAGGGCTGGGAGCAATCAGCCCCAGCATTTT	CASSYRAGSNQPQHF
TRBV19	TRBJ2-1	TRBD2	NA	TGTGCCAGTAATCTAGCGGGAGTTCGCGGTGAGCAGTTCTTC	CASNLAGVRGEQFF